This T cell receptor beta chain was identified in a study of neurological immune-mediated disorders (dated by TCRdb to the late 2010s). Notes on the research overall: Peripheral blood TCR-beta repertoires from patients with HTLV-I-associated myelopathy (HAM/TSP), patients with multiple sclerosis, and healthy controls were compared in the study using UMI-based sequencing. The roughly 110 TCR-beta libraries covered PBMC samples along with longitudinal samples, technical triplicates, and paired sorted CD4+ and CD8+ T-cell subsets. The cohort comprised about 70 subjects: roughly 15 HAM/TSP patients, 35 or so multiple sclerosis patients and 20 or so healthy controls.

Study-wide conclusions, independent of this receptor: TCR clonal expansion was greatest in HAM/TSP patients and smallest in MS patients, who ranked below even healthy controls. Across subjects, expanded clones never shared an identical CDR3 amino acid sequence, which suggests that the TCR-beta repertoires in every group were private.

A note on this clonotype: Its binding antigen is unknown. One base away there is no much larger clone; base qualities are not given.

Unsorted PBMC libraries were generated from 2 million PBMCs stored in RNAlater at -80 °C until RNA extraction. Peripheral blood underwent Ficoll-Hypaque density gradient centrifugation to isolate PBMCs, which were then cryopreserved in liquid nitrogen. Sequences SGHRS (CDR1) and YFSETQ (CDR2) are obtained from the germline V gene. V is shortened by 4 bases, J by 7 bases, and the region joining them spans 15 bases. The CDR3 contains 13 residues, cysteine and phenylalanine counted. Here the CDR3 DNA is all that survives: 39 bases in frame from base 1. cDNA was synthesized by template-switch 5'RACE using a primer carrying a 10-nucleotide random unique molecular identifier by which each TCR transcript was tagged. Every sequencing run yielded over 200 million TCR-beta sequences covering 15-18 subjects. The RNeasy kit was used to extract total RNA. Using the KAPA Real-time Library Amplification kit, TCR-beta VDJ regions were amplified with primers for the TCR constant region and the 5'RACE anchor. Sample indexes and Illumina adaptors were added in a first PCR, after which library yield was increased in a second PCR. After Ampure bead purification, the TCR product of roughly 650 bp was size-selected on a 2% E-gel SizeSelection system. Library quality was checked on a Bioanalyzer, concentration was measured with Qubit, and libraries were quantified with the Kapa Library Quantification kit before pooling. An Illumina HiSeq 2500 was used to sequence the libraries paired-end at 2 x 150 bp. To increase sequence diversity, roughly 25-31% phiX was spiked into each library pool. From the authors' description of their analysis: The quality-filtered reads were processed with the UMI-based MiGEC pipeline, whose error correction step removed more than 90% of the raw TCR sequences. VDJ genes were aligned to IMGT germline references, and each clonotype was defined by a unique CDR3 amino acid sequence together with V-J genes. Clonal expansion, Shannon diversity, and CDR3 relatedness (CalcPairwiseDistances, ClusterSamples) were evaluated with VDJtools, and phylogenetic trees were built with CLCbio workbench. A clone was classed as expanded if it had 8 or more unique UMIs, a cutoff based on coefficient-of-variation modelling across technical triplicates. TCRdb reprocessed the public reads (quality trimming at Q25 with fastp, clone calling with MiXCR) and kept in-frame beta chains. CDR3 protein sequences are deduplicated, and each keeps its most common genes and DNA. TCRdb's processing, not the authors', yielded these V and J calls. The sample contains tens of thousands of distinct CDR3 sequences, about 10% of them found a single time. The ten biggest clones cover roughly 21% of the sample.

Sequencing was performed on PBMCs. This receptor chain uses TRBV5-1 and TRBJ2-7; TRBD2 is a weak D gene call, 6 bases matching. This receptor was obtained from a woman aged 55-69 years with HTLV-1-associated myelopathy (HAM/TSP). The nucleotides read TGCGCCAGCAGCCGTCCCGCGGACTATGAGCAGTACTTC. It codes for CASSRPADYEQYF.